The text below deals with one T cell receptor (beta chain). Antigen specificity is unknown. These data belong to a study of Ad26.COV2.S vaccination and SARS-CoV-2 variants. The treatment is: some 20 received Ad26.COV2.S at low or high dose, single or two shots; about 5 received placebo; per-sample allocation not given. Sampling occurred on day 63 after the first vaccine or placebo injection. Study-wide findings and caveats: It was reported that spike-specific CD8+ and CD4+ T cell responses were substantially broad after vaccination. Vaccinated and placebo-treated recipients had similar non-spike TCR breadth. Analyses of TCR breadth and depth may have underestimated total T cell responses.

Profiled with immunoSEQ multiplex PCR; TCRdb holds only in-frame clones, not every one. This table holds hundreds of thousands of clones, 65% to 90% found once. Between the trimmed V and J ends, which lost 9 bases and 6 bases, there was a span of 10 bases. The CDR3 loop spans 10 amino acids. The V gene's germline CDR1 is SGHDT and CDR2 YYEEEE. The V and J genes are TRBV5-6 and TRBJ2-7; D gene unclear. Here the sequenced sample was peripheral blood, taken in a trial of Ad26.COV2.S vaccine versus placebo. The source of this sequence is a person between 18 and 60 years old who received the Ad26.COV2.S COVID-19 vaccine or a placebo. This chain's CDR3 is CATTFSEQYF. CDR3 sequence (DNA): TGTGCCACCACCTTTTCCGAGCAGTACTTC.